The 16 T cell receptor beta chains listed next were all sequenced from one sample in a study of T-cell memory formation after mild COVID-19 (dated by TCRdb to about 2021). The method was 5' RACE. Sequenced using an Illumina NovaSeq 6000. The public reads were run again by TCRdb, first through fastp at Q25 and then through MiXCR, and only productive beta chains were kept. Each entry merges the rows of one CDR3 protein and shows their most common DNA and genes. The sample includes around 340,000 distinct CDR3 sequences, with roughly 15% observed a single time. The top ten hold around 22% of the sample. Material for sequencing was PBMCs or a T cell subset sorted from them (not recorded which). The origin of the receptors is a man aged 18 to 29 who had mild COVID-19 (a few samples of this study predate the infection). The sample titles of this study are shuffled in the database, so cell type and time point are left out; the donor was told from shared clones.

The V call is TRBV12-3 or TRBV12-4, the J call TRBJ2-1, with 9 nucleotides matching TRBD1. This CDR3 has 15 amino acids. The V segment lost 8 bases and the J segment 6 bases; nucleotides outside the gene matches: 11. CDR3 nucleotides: TGTGCCAGCGGTTCCCCGGGACAGGGTGGCAATGAGCAGTTCTTC. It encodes CASGSPGQGGNEQFF.

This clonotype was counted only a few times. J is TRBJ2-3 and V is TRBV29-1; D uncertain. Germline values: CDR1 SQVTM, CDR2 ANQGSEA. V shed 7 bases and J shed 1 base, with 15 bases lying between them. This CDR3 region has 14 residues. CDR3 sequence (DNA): TGCAGCGCGCGACCCTTCTCAGGCACAGATACGCAGTATTTT. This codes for CSARPFSGTDTQYF.

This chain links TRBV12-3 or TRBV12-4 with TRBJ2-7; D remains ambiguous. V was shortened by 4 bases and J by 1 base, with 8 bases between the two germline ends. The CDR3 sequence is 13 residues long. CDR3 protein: CASSWADSYEQYF. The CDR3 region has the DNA TGTGCCAGCAGTTGGGCGGATTCCTACGAGCAGTACTTC.

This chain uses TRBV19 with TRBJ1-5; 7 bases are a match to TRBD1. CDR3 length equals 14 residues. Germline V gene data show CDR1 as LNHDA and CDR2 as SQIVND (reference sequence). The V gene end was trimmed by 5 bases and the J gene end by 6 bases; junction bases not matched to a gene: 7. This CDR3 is CASSSDREGQPQHF. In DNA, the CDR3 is TGTGCCAGTAGTTCAGACAGGGAGGGTCAGCCCCAGCATTTT.

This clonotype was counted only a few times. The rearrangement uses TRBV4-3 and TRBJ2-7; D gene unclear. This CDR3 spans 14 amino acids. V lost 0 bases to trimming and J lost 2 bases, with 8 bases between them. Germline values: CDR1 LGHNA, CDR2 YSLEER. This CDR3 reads CASSQDLETYEQYF. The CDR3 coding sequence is TGCGCCAGCAGCCAAGATCTGGAGACCTACGAGCAGTACTTC.

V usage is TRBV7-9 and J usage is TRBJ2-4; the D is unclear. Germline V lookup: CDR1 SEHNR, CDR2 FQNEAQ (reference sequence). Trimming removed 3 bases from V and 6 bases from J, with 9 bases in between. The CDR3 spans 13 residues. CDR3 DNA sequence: TGTGCCAGCAGCTTCGCAGTGGTAAACATTCAGTACTTC. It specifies CASSFAVVNIQYF.

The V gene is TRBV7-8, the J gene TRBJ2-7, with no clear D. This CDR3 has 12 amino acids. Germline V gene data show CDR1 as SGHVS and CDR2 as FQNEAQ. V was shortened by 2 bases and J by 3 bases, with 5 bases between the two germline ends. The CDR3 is CASSLNGYEQYF. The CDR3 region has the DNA TGTGCCAGCAGCTTAAACGGCTACGAGCAGTACTTC.

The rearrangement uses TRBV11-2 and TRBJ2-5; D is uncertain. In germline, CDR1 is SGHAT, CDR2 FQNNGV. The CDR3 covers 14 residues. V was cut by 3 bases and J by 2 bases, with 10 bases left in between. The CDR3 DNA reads TGTGCCAGCAGCTTTTCGATCGTTCAAGAGACCCAGTACTTC. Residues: CASSFSIVQETQYF.

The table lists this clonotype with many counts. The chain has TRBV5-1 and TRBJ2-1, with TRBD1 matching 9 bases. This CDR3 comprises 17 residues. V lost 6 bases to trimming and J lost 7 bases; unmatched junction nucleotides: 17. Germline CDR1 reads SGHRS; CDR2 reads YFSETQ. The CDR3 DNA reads TGCGCCAGCAACCCCCACTCCGGGACAGGGTTCGGAAATGAGCAGTTCTTC. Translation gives CASNPHSGTGFGNEQFF.

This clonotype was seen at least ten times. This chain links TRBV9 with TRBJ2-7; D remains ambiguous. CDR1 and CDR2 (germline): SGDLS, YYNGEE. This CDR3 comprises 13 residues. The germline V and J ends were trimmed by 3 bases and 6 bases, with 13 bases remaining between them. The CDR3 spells CASSAQTVSEQYF. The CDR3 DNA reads TGTGCCAGCAGCGCTCAGACCGTCTCCGAGCAGTACTTC. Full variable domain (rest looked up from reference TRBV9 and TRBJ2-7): DSGVTQTPKHLITATGQRVTLRCSPRSGDLSVYWYQQSLDQGLQFLIQYYNGEERAKGNILERFSAQQFPDLHSELNLSSLELGDSALYFCASSAQTVSEQYFGPGTRLTVT.

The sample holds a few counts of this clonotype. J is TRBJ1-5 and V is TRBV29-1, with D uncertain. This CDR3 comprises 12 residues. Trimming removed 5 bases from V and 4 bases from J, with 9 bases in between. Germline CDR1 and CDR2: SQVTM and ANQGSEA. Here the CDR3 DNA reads TGCAGCGTTATGGGTGAGAATCAGCCCCAGCATTTT. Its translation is CSVMGENQPQHF. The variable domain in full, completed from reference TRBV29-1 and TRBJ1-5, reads SAVISQKPSRDICQRGTSLTIQCQVDSQVTMMFWYRQQPGQSLTLIATANQGSEATYESGFVIDKFPISRPNLTFSTLTVSNMSPEDSSIYLCSVMGENQPQHFGDGTRLSIL.

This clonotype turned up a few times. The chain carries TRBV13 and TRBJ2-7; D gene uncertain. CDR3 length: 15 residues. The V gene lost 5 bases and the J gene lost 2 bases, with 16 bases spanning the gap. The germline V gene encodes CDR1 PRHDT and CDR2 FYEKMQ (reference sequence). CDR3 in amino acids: CASSRAPPRPYEQYF. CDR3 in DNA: TGTGCCAGCAGCCGGGCCCCCCCCAGGCCCTACGAGCAGTACTTC.

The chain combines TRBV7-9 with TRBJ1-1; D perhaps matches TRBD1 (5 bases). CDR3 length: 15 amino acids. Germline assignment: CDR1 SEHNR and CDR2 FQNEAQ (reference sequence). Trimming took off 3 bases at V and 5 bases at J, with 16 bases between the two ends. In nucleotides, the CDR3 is TGTGCCAGCAGCTTGAGTGGAGGGGCGAGTACTGAAGCTTTCTTT. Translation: CASSLSGGASTEAFF.

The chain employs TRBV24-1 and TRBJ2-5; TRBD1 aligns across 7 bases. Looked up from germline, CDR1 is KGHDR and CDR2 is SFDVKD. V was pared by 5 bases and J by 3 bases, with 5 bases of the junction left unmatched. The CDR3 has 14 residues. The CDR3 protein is CATSAAGTEETQYF. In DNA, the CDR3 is TGTGCCACCAGTGCTGCCGGGACAGAAGAGACCCAGTACTTC.

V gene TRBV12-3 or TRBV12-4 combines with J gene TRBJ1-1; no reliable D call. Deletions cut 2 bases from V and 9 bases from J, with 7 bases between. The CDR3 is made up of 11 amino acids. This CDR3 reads CASSLLGQAFF. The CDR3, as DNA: TGTGCCAGCAGTTTATTAGGTCAAGCTTTCTTT.

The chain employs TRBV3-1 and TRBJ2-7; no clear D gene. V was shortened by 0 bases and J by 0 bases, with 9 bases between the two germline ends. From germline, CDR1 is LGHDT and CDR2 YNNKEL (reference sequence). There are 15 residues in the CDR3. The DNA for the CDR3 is TGTGCCAGCAGCCAAGACACCTATGTCTCCTACGAGCAGTACTTC. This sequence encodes CASSQDTYVSYEQYF.